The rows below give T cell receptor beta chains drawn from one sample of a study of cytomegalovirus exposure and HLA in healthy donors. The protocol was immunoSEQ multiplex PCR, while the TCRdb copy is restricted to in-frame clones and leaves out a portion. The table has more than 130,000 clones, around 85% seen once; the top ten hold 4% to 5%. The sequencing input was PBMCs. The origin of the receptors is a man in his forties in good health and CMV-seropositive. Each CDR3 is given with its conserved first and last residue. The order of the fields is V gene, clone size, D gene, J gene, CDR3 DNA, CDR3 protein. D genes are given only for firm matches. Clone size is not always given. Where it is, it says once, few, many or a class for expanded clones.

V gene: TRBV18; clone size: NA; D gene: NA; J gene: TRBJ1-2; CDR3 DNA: TGTGCCAGCTCACTTGACAGAAGTGGCTACACCTTC; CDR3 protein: CASSLDRSGYTF
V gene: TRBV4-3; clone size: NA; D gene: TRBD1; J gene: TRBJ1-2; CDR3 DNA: TGCGCCAGCAGCCCTCTCGACGGGACAGGACGGAACTATGGCTACACCTTC; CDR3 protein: CASSPLDGTGRNYGYTF
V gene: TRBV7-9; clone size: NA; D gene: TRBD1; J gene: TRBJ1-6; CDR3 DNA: TGTGCCAGCAGCTCACAGGGGGGTAATTCACCCCTCCACTTT; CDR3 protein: CASSSQGGNSPLHF
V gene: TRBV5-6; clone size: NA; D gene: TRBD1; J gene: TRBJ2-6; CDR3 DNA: TGTGCCAGCAGGGGACAGGGTATCCACTCTGGGGCCAACGTCCTGACTTTC; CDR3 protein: CASRGQGIHSGANVLTF
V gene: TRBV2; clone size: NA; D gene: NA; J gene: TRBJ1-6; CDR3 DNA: TGTGCCAGCAGTGAAGTTTACAGAGAAAATTCACCCCTCCACTTT; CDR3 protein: CASSEVYRENSPLHF
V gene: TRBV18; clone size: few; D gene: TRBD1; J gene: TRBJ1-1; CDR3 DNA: TGTGCCAGCTCACTATCCCTGACAGGGTCCTTTGCTGAAGCTTTCTTT; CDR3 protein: CASSLSLTGSFAEAFF
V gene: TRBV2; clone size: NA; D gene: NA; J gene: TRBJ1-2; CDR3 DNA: TGTGCCAGCAGCATGGGGCCTCTATATGGCTACACCTTC; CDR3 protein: CASSMGPLYGYTF
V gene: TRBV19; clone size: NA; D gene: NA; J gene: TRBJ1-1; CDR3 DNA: TGTGCCAGTAGTATAGGCGGGGGGGCCCCTGAAGCTTTCTTT; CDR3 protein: CASSIGGGAPEAFF
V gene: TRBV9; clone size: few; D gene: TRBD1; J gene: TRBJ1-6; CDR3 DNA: TGTGCCAGCAGCGGGGACAGGGAGGAAAATTCACCCCTCCACTTT; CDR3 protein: CASSGDREENSPLHF
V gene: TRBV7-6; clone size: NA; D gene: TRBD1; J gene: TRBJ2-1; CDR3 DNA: TGTGCCAGCAGCCTAGACGAGGACAGGGGGCGCAAGTTCTTC; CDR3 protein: CASSLDEDRGRKFF
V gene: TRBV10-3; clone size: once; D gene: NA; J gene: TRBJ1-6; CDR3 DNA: TGTGCCATCAGTGTAAGGGGCGACAATTCACCCCTCCACTTT; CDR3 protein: CAISVRGDNSPLHF
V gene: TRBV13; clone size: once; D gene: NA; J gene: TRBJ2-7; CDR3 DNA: TGTGCCAGCAGCGGACATCAGGCGCCCTCCTACGAGCAGTACTTC; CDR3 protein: CASSGHQAPSYEQYF
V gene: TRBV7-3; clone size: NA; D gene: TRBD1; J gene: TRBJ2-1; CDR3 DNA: TGTGCCAGCAGCGGAGGAGGGACAGGGTACAATGAGCAGTTCTTC; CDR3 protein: CASSGGGTGYNEQFF
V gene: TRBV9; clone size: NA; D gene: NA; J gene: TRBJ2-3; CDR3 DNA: TGTGCCAGCAGCGTAGGGCGGGTGCTCACAGATACGCAGTATTTT; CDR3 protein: CASSVGRVLTDTQYF
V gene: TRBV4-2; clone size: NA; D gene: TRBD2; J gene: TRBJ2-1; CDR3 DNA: TGTGCCAGCAGCCAAGGCTCGGGAGCGGGAGTGTACAATGAGCAGTTCTTC; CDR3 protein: CASSQGSGAGVYNEQFF
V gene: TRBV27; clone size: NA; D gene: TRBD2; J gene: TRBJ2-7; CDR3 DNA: TGTGCCACGGGAGGACGGAGGGACTACGAGCAGTACTTC; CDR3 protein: CATGGRRDYEQYF
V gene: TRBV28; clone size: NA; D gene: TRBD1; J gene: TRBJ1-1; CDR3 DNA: TGTGCCAGCACCTCGACCGGGACAGGGAAGGGGACTGAAGCTTTCTTT; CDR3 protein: CASTSTGTGKGTEAFF
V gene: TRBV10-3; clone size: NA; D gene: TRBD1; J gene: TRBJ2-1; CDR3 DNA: TGTGCCATCAGTGAGTCCCCCGACAGGGGTCCGCAGTTCTTC; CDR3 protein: CAISESPDRGPQFF
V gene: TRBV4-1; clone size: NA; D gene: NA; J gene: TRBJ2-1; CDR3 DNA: TGCGCCAGCAGCTATCTAGGCTTAGTCGGCAATGAGCAGTTCTTC; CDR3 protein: CASSYLGLVGNEQFF
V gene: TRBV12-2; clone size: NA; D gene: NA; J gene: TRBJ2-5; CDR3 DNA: TGTGCAAGTCGCTCAAGTTCAGGAGGGAGAGGGGAGACCCAGTACTTC; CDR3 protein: CASRSSSGGRGETQYF
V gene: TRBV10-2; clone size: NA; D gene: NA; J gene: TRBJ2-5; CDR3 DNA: TGCGCCAGCGCTCAAAACACCGGGTCCGGCCGGGAGACCCAGTACTTC; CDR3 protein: CASAQNTGSGRETQYF
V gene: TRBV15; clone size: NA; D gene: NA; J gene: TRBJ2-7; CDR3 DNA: TGTGCCACCAGCAGAGATAGCCCAGCGTGGTACGAGCAGTACTTC; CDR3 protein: CATSRDSPAWYEQYF
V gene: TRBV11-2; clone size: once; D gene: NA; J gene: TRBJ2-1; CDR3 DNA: TGTGCCAGCGAGGGGGGGGCCGCTTACAATGAGCAGTTCTTC; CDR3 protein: CASEGGAAYNEQFF
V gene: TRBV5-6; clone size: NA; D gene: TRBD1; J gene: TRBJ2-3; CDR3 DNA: TGTGCCAGCAGCTCAGGGGGCAGGACAGATACGCAGTATTTT; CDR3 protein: CASSSGGRTDTQYF
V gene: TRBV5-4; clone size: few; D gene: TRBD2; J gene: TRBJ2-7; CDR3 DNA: TGTGCCAGCAGCTGGGGCGGGGGGCTCTCCTACGAGCAGTACTTC; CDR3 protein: CASSWGGGLSYEQYF
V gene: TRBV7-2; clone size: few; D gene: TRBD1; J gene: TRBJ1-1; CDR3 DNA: TGTGCCAGCAGCCATCCTACGGCAGGACAGGTCGTCACTGAAGCTTTCTTT; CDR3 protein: CASSHPTAGQVVTEAFF
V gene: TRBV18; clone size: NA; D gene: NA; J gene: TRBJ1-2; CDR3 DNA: TGTGCCAGCTCACCTCCCTCACAGGTTAACCTCCACTATGGCTACACCTTC; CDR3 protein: CASSPPSQVNLHYGYTF
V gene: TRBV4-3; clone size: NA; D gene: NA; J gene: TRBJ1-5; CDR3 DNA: TGCGCCAGCAGCCAAGATATTTGGGCCTCACCAAATCAGCCCCAGCATTTT; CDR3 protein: CASSQDIWASPNQPQHF
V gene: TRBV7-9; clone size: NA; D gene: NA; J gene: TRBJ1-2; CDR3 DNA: TGTGCCAGCAGCTTAGTAGCGTGGGGGGACGGCTACACCTTC; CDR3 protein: CASSLVAWGDGYTF
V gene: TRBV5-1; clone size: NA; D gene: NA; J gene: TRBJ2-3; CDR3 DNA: TGCGCCAGCAGCTTGAACTCCCAAAGCACAGATACGCAGTATTTT; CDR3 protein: CASSLNSQSTDTQYF
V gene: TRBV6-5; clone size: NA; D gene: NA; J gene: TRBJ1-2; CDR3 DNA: TGTGCCAGCAGTTACATTAATTACAGAAACTATGGCTACACCTTC; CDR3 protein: CASSYINYRNYGYTF
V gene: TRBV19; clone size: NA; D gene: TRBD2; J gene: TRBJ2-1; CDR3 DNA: TGTGCCACTTCGAAAGGGACTAGCGGCTACAATGAGCAGTTCTTC; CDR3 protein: CATSKGTSGYNEQFF
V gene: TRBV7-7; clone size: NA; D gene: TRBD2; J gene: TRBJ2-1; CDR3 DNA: TGTGCCAGCAGCTTAGCGGCCAGCGGGGCTGACAATGAGCAGTTCTTC; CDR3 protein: CASSLAASGADNEQFF
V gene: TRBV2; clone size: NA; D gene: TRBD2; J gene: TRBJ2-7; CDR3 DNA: TGTGCCAGCAGGGCTACTAGCGGGAGGGTGAGAGAGCAGTACTTC; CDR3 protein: CASRATSGRVREQYF
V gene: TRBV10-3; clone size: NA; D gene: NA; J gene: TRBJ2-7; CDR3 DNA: TGTGCCATCGGGGCCTCGTCGAACTACGAGCAGTACTTC; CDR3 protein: CAIGASSNYEQYF
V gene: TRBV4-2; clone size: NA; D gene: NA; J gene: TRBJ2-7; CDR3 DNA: TGTGCCAGCAGCCAATCACAGGATTACTCCTACGAGCAGTACTTC; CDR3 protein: CASSQSQDYSYEQYF
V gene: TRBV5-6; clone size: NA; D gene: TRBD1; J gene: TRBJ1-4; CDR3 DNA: TGTGCCAGCAGCTTATCGGGACAGACTAATGAAAAACTGTTTTTT; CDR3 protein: CASSLSGQTNEKLFF
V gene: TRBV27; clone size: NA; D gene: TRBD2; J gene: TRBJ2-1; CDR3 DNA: TGTGCCAGCAGTATTAGAAGCGGGGTTTACAATGAGCAGTTCTTC; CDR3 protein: CASSIRSGVYNEQFF
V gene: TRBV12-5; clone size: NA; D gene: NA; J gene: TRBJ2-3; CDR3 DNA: TGTGCTAGTGGTCCGCCGGCGAGGGCAGATACGCAGTATTTT; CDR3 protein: CASGPPARADTQYF
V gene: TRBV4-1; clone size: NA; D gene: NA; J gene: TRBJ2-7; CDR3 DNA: TGCGCCAGCAGCCAAGCGGTGGGTGGAACGGGCTACGAGCAGTACTTC; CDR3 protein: CASSQAVGGTGYEQYF
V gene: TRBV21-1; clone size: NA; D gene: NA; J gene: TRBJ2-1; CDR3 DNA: TGTGCCAGCAGCCCAAATAGCGAAAGACCCCGGCGGAGCTCCTACAATGAGCAGTTCTTC; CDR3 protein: CASSPNSERPRRSSYNEQFF
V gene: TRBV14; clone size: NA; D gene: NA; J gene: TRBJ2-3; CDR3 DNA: TGTGCCAGCAGCCAACTGTTGTCTAGCGGCACAGATACGCAGTATTTT; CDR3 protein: CASSQLLSSGTDTQYF